This T cell receptor beta chain was documented in a study of PD-L1 blockade in urothelial cancer. Germline V gene lookup returns CDR1 SGDLS and CDR2 YYNGEE. Trimming stripped 1 base from V and 10 bases from J, with 15 bases between. This CDR3 is built from 14 residues. Sample time point: pretreatment peripheral blood. Profiling relied on immunoSEQ multiplex PCR, and the TCRdb table lists in-frame clones only, not all of them. The sample lists about 56,000 clones, 65% to 90% occurring once. The genes are TRBV9 and TRBJ2-1; D gene uncertain. The source is a man between 65 and 85 years old with urothelial cancer. Sequencing used PBMCs, obtained around atezolizumab (anti-PD-L1) treatment. CDR3 nucleotide sequence: TGTGCCAGCAGCGTACATGGTGAGAGCGCGGAGCAGTTCTTC. This translates into CASSVHGESAEQFF.